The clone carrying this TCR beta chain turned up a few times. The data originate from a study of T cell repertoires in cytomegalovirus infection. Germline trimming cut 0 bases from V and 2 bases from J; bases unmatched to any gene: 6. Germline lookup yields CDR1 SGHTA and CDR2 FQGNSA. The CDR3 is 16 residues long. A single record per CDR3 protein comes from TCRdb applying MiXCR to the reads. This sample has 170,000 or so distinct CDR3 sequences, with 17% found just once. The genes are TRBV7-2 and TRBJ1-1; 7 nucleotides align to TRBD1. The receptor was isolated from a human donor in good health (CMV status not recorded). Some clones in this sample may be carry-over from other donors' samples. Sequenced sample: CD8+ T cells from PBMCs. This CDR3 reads CASSLAGGTVNTEAFF. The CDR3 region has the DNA TGTGCCAGCAGCTTAGCGGGCGGGACAGTAAACACTGAAGCTTTCTTT.